The rows below give T cell receptor beta chains drawn from one sample of a study of primary melanoma T cells and metastatic recurrence. The assay was immunoSEQ multiplex PCR, and TCRdb's table has in-frame clones only and misses some. Counted here are 130 or so clones, roughly 80% occurring once; the ten biggest clones make up around 27%. The sequencing sample was made of melanoma tumor tissue. The receptors originated from a human donor with melanoma. CDR3s include the opening cysteine and the closing phenylalanine or tryptophan. A D gene is named only where the DNA matches it firmly. Clone size is shown for a subset of rows, as once, few, many or a class of expanded clone.

J gene: TRBJ2-5
D gene: -
V gene: TRBV18
clone size: -
CDR3 protein: CASSPSELETQYF
CDR3 DNA: TGTGCCAGCTCACCATCGGAGCTAGAGACCCAGTACTTC

J gene: TRBJ2-2
D gene: -
V gene: TRBV6-8
clone size: -
CDR3 protein: CASSKQANTGELFF
CDR3 DNA: TGTGCCAGCAGTAAACAGGCGAACACCGGGGAGCTGTTTTTT

J gene: TRBJ1-4
D gene: -
V gene: TRBV6-8
clone size: -
CDR3 protein: CASSSSGRGNEKLFF
CDR3 DNA: TGTGCCAGCAGTTCGTCTGGCAGGGGTAATGAAAAACTGTTTTTT

J gene: TRBJ2-5
D gene: TRBD1
V gene: TRBV29-1
clone size: -
CDR3 protein: CSVDRGQGEAQYF
CDR3 DNA: TGCAGCGTTGATAGGGGGCAGGGAGAGGCCCAGTACTTC

J gene: TRBJ2-7
D gene: TRBD1
V gene: TRBV11-3
clone size: -
CDR3 protein: CASSLGTGGSYEQYF
CDR3 DNA: TGTGCCAGCAGCTTGGGGACAGGGGGATCCTACGAGCAGTACTTC

J gene: TRBJ1-1
D gene: -
V gene: TRBV19
clone size: -
CDR3 protein: CASSPRPTGLNTEAFF
CDR3 DNA: TGTGCCAGTAGTCCCCGACCGACAGGATTGAACACTGAAGCTTTCTTT

J gene: TRBJ2-5
D gene: -
V gene: TRBV6-8
clone size: -
CDR3 protein: CASSAQHVETQYF
CDR3 DNA: TGTGCCAGCAGTGCCCAACATGTGGAGACCCAGTACTTC

J gene: TRBJ2-3
D gene: TRBD1
V gene: TRBV19
clone size: -
CDR3 protein: CVSSWTGGDTQYF
CDR3 DNA: TGTGTCAGTAGCTGGACAGGTGGAGATACGCAGTATTTT

J gene: TRBJ1-3
D gene: TRBD1
V gene: TRBV6-8
clone size: few
CDR3 protein: CASSTTGVSGNTIYF
CDR3 DNA: TGTGCCAGCAGCACAACAGGGGTCTCTGGAAACACCATATATTTT

J gene: TRBJ2-5
D gene: -
V gene: TRBV14
clone size: -
CDR3 protein: CASSSPGTSQETQYF
CDR3 DNA: TGTGCCAGCAGCAGTCCCGGGACTTCCCAAGAGACTCAGTACTTC

J gene: TRBJ2-1
D gene: TRBD1
V gene: TRBV10-2
clone size: -
CDR3 protein: CASRTPGQGRNNEQFF
CDR3 DNA: TGCGCCAGCAGAACCCCGGGACAGGGTCGAAACAATGAGCAGTTCTTC